These T cell receptor beta chains were read from a single sample in a study of cytomegalovirus exposure and HLA in healthy donors. Generated by immunoSEQ multiplex PCR, the TCRdb table keeps only in-frame clones and is missing some. Altogether 200,000 to 250,000 clones are present, 65% to 85% being singletons, with the ten largest covering roughly 13%. Sequencing was performed on PBMCs. The origin of the receptors is a woman in her thirties in good health and CMV-seropositive. CDR3s include the opening cysteine and the closing phenylalanine or tryptophan. A D gene is named only where the DNA matches it firmly. Size is omitted from some rows. Given values are once, few, many or a class for expanded clones.

clone_size: .
j_call: TRBJ1-2
v_call: TRBV30
d_call: TRBD1
cdr3_nt: TGTGCCTGGAGCTCACGGGGGGTGACAGGGGGTCCTGACTATGGCTACACCTTC
cdr3_aa: CAWSSRGVTGGPDYGYTF

clone_size: few
j_call: TRBJ1-2
v_call: TRBV4-1
d_call: .
cdr3_nt: TGCGCCAGCAGCCAAGTCAACTATGGCTACACCTTC
cdr3_aa: CASSQVNYGYTF

clone_size: .
j_call: TRBJ1-2
v_call: TRBV6-5
d_call: .
cdr3_nt: TGTGCCAGCAGTTACTCAAGGGCCAGTAACTATGGCTACACCTTC
cdr3_aa: CASSYSRASNYGYTF

clone_size: .
j_call: TRBJ2-1
v_call: TRBV12-5
d_call: TRBD2
cdr3_nt: TGTGCTAGTGAGGATAGCGGGAGCAATGAGCAGTTCTTC
cdr3_aa: CASEDSGSNEQFF

clone_size: .
j_call: TRBJ2-7
v_call: TRBV13
d_call: TRBD2
cdr3_nt: TGTGCCAGCAGCTCGCATCTGGGACTAGCGGGAGTACGGGGGAGCTCCTACGAGCAGTACTTC
cdr3_aa: CASSSHLGLAGVRGSSYEQYF

clone_size: once
j_call: TRBJ1-4
v_call: TRBV20-1
d_call: .
cdr3_nt: TGCAGTGCCAGGGGAACCGAAAAACTGTTTTTT
cdr3_aa: CSARGTEKLFF

clone_size: .
j_call: TRBJ1-1
v_call: TRBV4-3
d_call: .
cdr3_nt: TGCGCCAGCAGCCAAGGTCTGGGGGTAGGTGTCTTT
cdr3_aa: CASSQGLGVGVF

clone_size: .
j_call: TRBJ2-7
v_call: TRBV12-5
d_call: TRBD2
cdr3_nt: TGTGCTAGTGGTTTGCGGAGCGGGAGGGCACACGAGCAGTACTTC
cdr3_aa: CASGLRSGRAHEQYF

clone_size: .
j_call: TRBJ2-2
v_call: TRBV11-3
d_call: .
cdr3_nt: TGTGCCAGCAGCTTAGTAGGAATGAACACCGGGGAGCTGTTTTTT
cdr3_aa: CASSLVGMNTGELFF

clone_size: .
j_call: TRBJ2-2
v_call: TRBV7-3
d_call: .
cdr3_nt: TGTGCCAGCAGCTTAGTTACGGCCGGGGAGCTGTTTTTT
cdr3_aa: CASSLVTAGELFF

clone_size: .
j_call: TRBJ2-1
v_call: TRBV25-1
d_call: .
cdr3_nt: TGTGCCAGCAGCATCGGACCGTTTAAGCAGTTCTTC
cdr3_aa: CASSIGPFKQFF

clone_size: .
j_call: TRBJ1-1
v_call: TRBV21-1
d_call: .
cdr3_nt: TGTGCCAGCAGCAAGCTTTTCTTT
cdr3_aa: CASSKLFF

clone_size: .
j_call: TRBJ1-5
v_call: TRBV18
d_call: TRBD1
cdr3_nt: TGTGCCAGCTCACCCGACAGGGCCCAGCCCCAGCATTTT
cdr3_aa: CASSPDRAQPQHF

clone_size: .
j_call: TRBJ2-6
v_call: TRBV30
d_call: .
cdr3_nt: TGTGCCTGGAGTCCGCCGAAGGGCCTCTCTGGGGCCAACGTCCTGACTTTC
cdr3_aa: CAWSPPKGLSGANVLTF

clone_size: .
j_call: TRBJ1-5
v_call: TRBV10-3
d_call: .
cdr3_nt: TGTGCCATCAGAGGAGACTCTAGCAATCAGCCCCAGCATTTT
cdr3_aa: CAIRGDSSNQPQHF

clone_size: .
j_call: TRBJ2-1
v_call: TRBV5-1
d_call: .
cdr3_nt: TGCGCCAGCAGCTTGGTAGGGGCCCCCTACAATGAGCAGTTCTTC
cdr3_aa: CASSLVGAPYNEQFF

clone_size: few
j_call: TRBJ2-5
v_call: TRBV7-9
d_call: TRBD1
cdr3_nt: TGTGCCAGCAGCTTAGGGACAGGGAAAGAGACCCAGTACTTC
cdr3_aa: CASSLGTGKETQYF

clone_size: .
j_call: TRBJ2-3
v_call: TRBV9
d_call: TRBD2
cdr3_nt: TGTGCCAGCAGCCCTAGGACTAGCGGGAGTAGCTCAGATACGCAGTATTTT
cdr3_aa: CASSPRTSGSSSDTQYF

clone_size: .
j_call: TRBJ1-2
v_call: TRBV14
d_call: .
cdr3_nt: TGTGCCAGCAGCCTACTCGGGGGCAATGGCTACACCTTC
cdr3_aa: CASSLLGGNGYTF

clone_size: .
j_call: TRBJ1-1
v_call: TRBV29-1
d_call: .
cdr3_nt: TGCAGCGTTGAGCAGACAGAGAACACTGAAGCTTTCTTT
cdr3_aa: CSVEQTENTEAFF

clone_size: once
j_call: TRBJ1-4
v_call: TRBV9
d_call: TRBD1
cdr3_nt: TGTGCCAGCAGCGTTGGGACAGCAACTAATGAAAAACTGTTTTTT
cdr3_aa: CASSVGTATNEKLFF

clone_size: .
j_call: TRBJ1-1
v_call: TRBV14
d_call: .
cdr3_nt: TGTGCCAGCAGCCGGAACACTGAAGCTTTCTTT
cdr3_aa: CASSRNTEAFF

clone_size: once
j_call: TRBJ2-5
v_call: TRBV5-1
d_call: .
cdr3_nt: TGCGCCAGCAGCTGGGAAGGGTCCCAAGAGACCCAGTACTTC
cdr3_aa: CASSWEGSQETQYF

clone_size: .
j_call: TRBJ2-1
v_call: TRBV5-1
d_call: TRBD2
cdr3_nt: TGCGCCAGCAGCCCTGGGGCGGGAGCGAGCTCCTACAATGAGCAGTTCTTC
cdr3_aa: CASSPGAGASSYNEQFF

clone_size: .
j_call: TRBJ2-2
v_call: TRBV4-3
d_call: .
cdr3_nt: TGCGCCAGCAGCTCCAAAGTGGGGTCCGGGGAGCTGTTTTTT
cdr3_aa: CASSSKVGSGELFF

clone_size: .
j_call: TRBJ2-1
v_call: TRBV9
d_call: .
cdr3_nt: TGTGCCAGCAGCAAAACCCCCGGACTCCTCAATGAGCAGTTCTTC
cdr3_aa: CASSKTPGLLNEQFF

clone_size: .
j_call: TRBJ2-7
v_call: TRBV7-2
d_call: TRBD1
cdr3_nt: TGTGCCAGCAGCCCCCCAGACGTGAGACAGGGGATAGAGCAGTACTTC
cdr3_aa: CASSPPDVRQGIEQYF

clone_size: .
j_call: TRBJ2-4
v_call: TRBV7-2
d_call: .
cdr3_nt: TGTGCCAGCAGCTTAGCGCTAAGTATAGCCAAAAACATTCAGTACTTC
cdr3_aa: CASSLALSIAKNIQYF

clone_size: .
j_call: TRBJ2-7
v_call: TRBV7-2
d_call: .
cdr3_nt: TGTGCCAGCAGCTTTGGTGTCGGCTACACCTACGAGCAGTACTTC
cdr3_aa: CASSFGVGYTYEQYF

clone_size: .
j_call: TRBJ2-2
v_call: TRBV30
d_call: .
cdr3_nt: TGTGCCTGGGGGGCCGGGGAGCTGTTTTTT
cdr3_aa: CAWGAGELFF

clone_size: .
j_call: TRBJ2-3
v_call: TRBV5-4
d_call: TRBD2
cdr3_nt: TGTGCCAGCAGCTTGGCCGGGGGGGTTGATACGCAGTATTTT
cdr3_aa: CASSLAGGVDTQYF

clone_size: few
j_call: TRBJ1-2
v_call: TRBV9
d_call: TRBD1
cdr3_nt: TGTGCCAGCAGCGGACAACAGGGGGCCTGGGGCTACACCTTC
cdr3_aa: CASSGQQGAWGYTF

clone_size: .
j_call: TRBJ2-5
v_call: TRBV7-2
d_call: TRBD2
cdr3_nt: TGTGCCAGCAGCACGAGACTAGCCTGGCAAGAGACCCAGTACTTC
cdr3_aa: CASSTRLAWQETQYF

clone_size: .
j_call: TRBJ1-1
v_call: TRBV28
d_call: .
cdr3_nt: TGTGCCAGCAGTTTAGTGAACACTGAAGCTTTCTTT
cdr3_aa: CASSLVNTEAFF

clone_size: .
j_call: TRBJ1-4
v_call: TRBV28
d_call: TRBD1
cdr3_nt: TGTGCCAGCAGTGTCAGGGGGGCAACTAATGAAAAACTGTTTTTT
cdr3_aa: CASSVRGATNEKLFF

clone_size: .
j_call: TRBJ2-1
v_call: TRBV11-2
d_call: .
cdr3_nt: TGTGCCAGCAGCCTAGGTGAGCAGTTCTTC
cdr3_aa: CASSLGEQFF

clone_size: .
j_call: TRBJ2-6
v_call: TRBV27
d_call: TRBD1
cdr3_nt: TGTGCCAGCAGTGTTCAGGGGGACCACTCTGGGGCCAACGTCCTGACTTTC
cdr3_aa: CASSVQGDHSGANVLTF

clone_size: .
j_call: TRBJ1-2
v_call: TRBV19
d_call: .
cdr3_nt: TGTGCCAGTAATGAAGGACAGTCGGTCTATGGCTACACCTTC
cdr3_aa: CASNEGQSVYGYTF

clone_size: .
j_call: TRBJ1-2
v_call: TRBV25-1
d_call: .
cdr3_nt: TGTGCCAGCAGTGAATCCGCAGCCTACTATGGCTACACCTTC
cdr3_aa: CASSESAAYYGYTF

clone_size: .
j_call: TRBJ1-2
v_call: TRBV6-5
d_call: TRBD1
cdr3_nt: TGTGCCAGCTCTTTGTATAGGGACAGCACCTATGGCTACACCTTC
cdr3_aa: CASSLYRDSTYGYTF

clone_size: .
j_call: TRBJ2-2
v_call: TRBV6-1
d_call: .
cdr3_nt: TGTGCCAGCAAATACAGGGCCGGGACCGGGGAGCTGTTTTTT
cdr3_aa: CASKYRAGTGELFF

clone_size: .
j_call: TRBJ2-7
v_call: TRBV19
d_call: .
cdr3_nt: TGTGCCAGTAGTATCGACGGAGCCTACGAGCAGTACTTC
cdr3_aa: CASSIDGAYEQYF

clone_size: .
j_call: TRBJ1-2
v_call: TRBV7-9
d_call: .
cdr3_nt: TGTGCCAGCAGCTTTGGGAGAGAAGGCTACACCTTC
cdr3_aa: CASSFGREGYTF

clone_size: .
j_call: TRBJ1-2
v_call: TRBV4-3
d_call: .
cdr3_nt: TGCGCCAGCAGCCAAGATGTGGGCCTCTATGGCTACACCTTC
cdr3_aa: CASSQDVGLYGYTF

clone_size: .
j_call: TRBJ2-7
v_call: TRBV10-3
d_call: .
cdr3_nt: TGTGCCTCCAGGGACACCACCTACGAGCAGTACTTC
cdr3_aa: CASRDTTYEQYF

clone_size: .
j_call: TRBJ2-1
v_call: TRBV28
d_call: .
cdr3_nt: TGTGCCAGCAGTTTAGTGCGGCGGGATGAGCAGTTCTTC
cdr3_aa: CASSLVRRDEQFF

clone_size: .
j_call: TRBJ2-6
v_call: TRBV9
d_call: .
cdr3_nt: TGTGCCAGCAGCGTAGTGGGCAGCCAAGACTCTGGGGCCAACGTCCTGACTTTC
cdr3_aa: CASSVVGSQDSGANVLTF

clone_size: .
j_call: TRBJ1-4
v_call: TRBV2
d_call: TRBD1
cdr3_nt: TGTGCCAGCAGTGAAGGGGCAGGGGGCGCTGAAAAACTGTTTTTT
cdr3_aa: CASSEGAGGAEKLFF

clone_size: .
j_call: TRBJ2-1
v_call: TRBV12-5
d_call: .
cdr3_nt: TGTGCTAGTGGTCGAACACTTCGGCATGAGCAGTTCTTC
cdr3_aa: CASGRTLRHEQFF

clone_size: once
j_call: TRBJ1-2
v_call: TRBV7-2
d_call: .
cdr3_nt: TGTGCCAGCAGCTCGCGGACAGCCTATGGCTACACCTTC
cdr3_aa: CASSSRTAYGYTF

clone_size: .
j_call: TRBJ1-2
v_call: TRBV6-1
d_call: .
cdr3_nt: TGTGCCAGCAGTGGTCCCCCGCCCAGGGACGGCTACACCTTC
cdr3_aa: CASSGPPPRDGYTF

clone_size: .
j_call: TRBJ1-2
v_call: TRBV2
d_call: .
cdr3_nt: TGTGCCAGCAGTGTACAGGGCTATGGCTACACCTTC
cdr3_aa: CASSVQGYGYTF

clone_size: .
j_call: TRBJ1-2
v_call: TRBV29-1
d_call: .
cdr3_nt: TGCAGCGGGTCAACAGGAGGTGGCTACACCTTC
cdr3_aa: CSGSTGGGYTF

clone_size: .
j_call: TRBJ2-5
v_call: TRBV7-2
d_call: .
cdr3_nt: TGTGCCAGCAGCTTAGTCGCAGGGATAAGGGAGACCCAGTACTTC
cdr3_aa: CASSLVAGIRETQYF

clone_size: .
j_call: TRBJ2-7
v_call: TRBV27
d_call: .
cdr3_nt: TGTGCCAGCATTGGTCCTGGCAGCACCTACGAGCAGTACTTC
cdr3_aa: CASIGPGSTYEQYF